This T cell receptor beta chain was found in a study of OX40 agonist ivuxolimab in advanced cancers. Study-wide findings and caveats: Partial responders dosed at 0.1-3.0 mg/kg displayed clonal expansion ranking among the lowest.

The CDR3 covers 14 residues. Per the germline V gene, CDR1 is SGHTS and CDR2 is YDEGEE. J lost 3 bases, V lost 7 bases, and 8 bases had no gene match. As to this clone: Antigen specificity is unknown.

Clones were sequenced by immunoSEQ multiplex PCR, and TCRdb holds only the in-frame ones, with some missing. The table has some 50,000 clones, 85% to 90% seen once. The starting material was CD4+ or CD8+ T cells sorted from blood, obtained in a trial of the OX40 agonist ivuxolimab. The clonotype comes from an adult with an advanced solid tumor such as melanoma, head and neck, liver or kidney cancer. The gene calls are TRBV5-8 and TRBJ2-5, with TRBD1 matching over 8 bases. The CDR3 region is CASRRTGFEETQYF. Here the CDR3 DNA reads TGTGCCAGCCGCAGGACAGGGTTCGAAGAGACCCAGTACTTC.